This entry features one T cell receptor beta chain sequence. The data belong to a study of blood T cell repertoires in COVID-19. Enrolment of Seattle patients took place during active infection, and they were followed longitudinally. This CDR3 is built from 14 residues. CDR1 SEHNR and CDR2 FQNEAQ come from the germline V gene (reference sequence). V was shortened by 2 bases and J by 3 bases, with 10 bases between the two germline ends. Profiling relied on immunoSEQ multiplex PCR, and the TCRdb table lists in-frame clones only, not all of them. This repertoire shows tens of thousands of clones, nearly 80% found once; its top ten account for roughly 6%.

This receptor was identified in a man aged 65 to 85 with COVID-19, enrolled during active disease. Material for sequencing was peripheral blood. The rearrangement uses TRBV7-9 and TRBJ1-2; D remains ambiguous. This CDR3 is CASSLLAGDYGYTF. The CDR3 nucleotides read TGTGCCAGCAGCTTACTCGCCGGAGACTATGGCTACACCTTC.